The rows below give T cell receptor beta chains drawn from one sample of a study of identical twins. Via MiXCR, TCRdb re-called the 5' RACE reads, giving one row per CDR3 protein. The sample includes about 900,000 distinct CDR3 sequences, more than 9% of them seen just once. These records were also assigned to another study, of yellow fever vaccine responses in identical twins.

Sequenced sample: PBMCs. These receptors were collected from a woman younger than 35 in good health. CDR3s include the opening cysteine and the closing phenylalanine or tryptophan. The D gene is left open where the match is weak. Clone size, where shown, is once, few, many, or a class for clones that have expanded.

V	size	D	J	DNA	CDR3
TRBV2	.	.	TRBJ2-1	TGTGCCAACGGCCCGGGGCGGCGGAATGAGCAGTTCTTC	CANGPGRRNEQFF
TRBV12-5	.	.	TRBJ2-2	TGTGCTAGTGGTTTGAACCCAGACACCGGGGAGCTGTTTTTT	CASGLNPDTGELFF
TRBV3-1	few	.	TRBJ2-1	TGTGCCAGCAGCCAAGATCGGGACGGGACTCAGGGATACAATGAGCAGTTCTTC	CASSQDRDGTQGYNEQFF
TRBV10-3	.	.	TRBJ2-7	TGTGCCATCAGAGACGGGGCTGGTTTCTACGAGCAGTACTTC	CAIRDGAGFYEQYF
TRBV29-1	.	.	TRBJ1-1	TGCAGCGTCGGGGGGGGGACCATGAACACTGAAGCTTTCTTT	CSVGGGTMNTEAFF
TRBV4-1	few	.	TRBJ1-1	TGCGCCAGCAGCCGGAATGAGGGTGAAGCTTTCTTT	CASSRNEGEAFF
TRBV12-3/TRBV12-4	.	.	TRBJ2-7	TGTGCCAGCAGTTTAGAGGGTCAGGGCTACGAGCAGTACTTC	CASSLEGQGYEQYF
TRBV18	many	.	TRBJ2-3	TGTGCCAGCTCACCCCTCGCCCCCGTCTCAGATACGCAGTATTTT	CASSPLAPVSDTQYF
TRBV18	.	.	TRBJ1-1	TGTGCCAGCTCACCGACACAGGGTTACACTGAAGCTTTCTTT	CASSPTQGYTEAFF
TRBV12-3/TRBV12-4	.	.	TRBJ2-6	TGTGCCAGCAGTCTCGGAGGGCTCCCTGGGGCCAACGTCCTGACTTTC	CASSLGGLPGANVLTF
TRBV10-3	.	TRBD1	TRBJ1-2	TGTGCCATCAGTGACAGGGGGCAGGATGGCTACACCTTC	CAISDRGQDGYTF
TRBV7-9	many	.	TRBJ2-1	TGTGCCAGCAGCACAAGAATGACAGCTTATTACAATGAGCAGTTCTTC	CASSTRMTAYYNEQFF
TRBV11-2	.	.	TRBJ2-2	TGTGCCAGCAGCTTGGAAAGGGGTCCCACCGGGGAGCTGTTTTTT	CASSLERGPTGELFF
TRBV7-9	few	TRBD1	TRBJ2-7	TGTGCCAGCAGCTACCTCAATTGGGACAGTACCTACGAGCAGTACTTC	CASSYLNWDSTYEQYF
TRBV5-1	.	TRBD1	TRBJ1-2	TGCGCCAGCAGCTTGGCCCAGGGGGCTTCAGGCTACACCTTC	CASSLAQGASGYTF
TRBV14	few	.	TRBJ1-6	TGTGCCAGCAGCCCGGACGGATCCAGAGGGTCCTATAATTCACCCCTCCACTTT	CASSPDGSRGSYNSPLHF
TRBV20-1	few	.	TRBJ2-2	TGCAGTGCTAGATCCACCGGGGAGCTGTTTTTT	CSARSTGELFF
TRBV25-1	many	TRBD1	TRBJ1-6	TGTGCCAGCAGAGAACAGGGGTGGGGTTCACCCCTCCACTTT	CASREQGWGSPLHF
TRBV6-1	many	TRBD1	TRBJ2-1	TGTGCCAGCAGCAAACAGGGGAACTACAATGAGCAGTTCTTC	CASSKQGNYNEQFF
TRBV20-1	.	.	TRBJ2-1	TGCAGTGCTCTTCGGGGGGCTTCCTACAATGAGCAGTTCTTC	CSALRGASYNEQFF
TRBV6-2/TRBV6-3	few	.	TRBJ2-3	TGTGCCAGCAAGGGGGGGCTGATGACAGATACGCAGTATTTT	CASKGGLMTDTQYF
TRBV29-1	few	.	TRBJ1-1	TGCAGCGTTGTTAGGGGACTGGAAGCTTTCTTT	CSVVRGLEAFF
TRBV12-3/TRBV12-4	few	.	TRBJ1-2	TGTGCCAGCACTCCTAGCAGGGTCCCGAACTATGGCTACACCTTC	CASTPSRVPNYGYTF
TRBV10-3	.	.	TRBJ1-5	TGTGCCATCAGTGAGTCGGGGGCAGAGCCCCAGCATTTT	CAISESGAEPQHF
TRBV19	.	.	TRBJ2-1	TGTGCCAGTCAAAACGGGAGAGGATACAATGAGCAGTTCTTC	CASQNGRGYNEQFF
TRBV12-3/TRBV12-4	many	.	TRBJ1-5	TGTGCCAGCAGTTTAGGGCAGGGTATCGGCAATCAGCCCCAGCATTTT	CASSLGQGIGNQPQHF
TRBV7-9	many	.	TRBJ1-1	TGTGCCAGCGGACGGGGGCGTAGGGCTAACACTGAAGCTTTCTTT	CASGRGRRANTEAFF
TRBV7-9	.	.	TRBJ1-3	TGTGCCAGCAGCGCTCCAAGTGGGTCTGGAAACACCATATATTTT	CASSAPSGSGNTIYF
TRBV3-1	few	TRBD2	TRBJ2-1	TGTGCCAGCAGCCAAGGTGGACTAGCGGGGAGGCAGGATGAGCAGTTCTTC	CASSQGGLAGRQDEQFF
TRBV18	few	.	TRBJ1-2	TGTGCCAGCTCACCGACGTCTAGCGGCTACACCTTC	CASSPTSSGYTF
TRBV20-1	few	.	TRBJ1-1	TGCAGTGCTAGAGATCCGTGGGGGGACACTGAAGCTTTCTTT	CSARDPWGDTEAFF
TRBV9	few	.	TRBJ1-1	TGTGCCAGCAGCGTAGCAAACAGCCCTGAAGCTTTCTTT	CASSVANSPEAFF
TRBV5-1	many	.	TRBJ1-1	TGCGCCAGCAGCTTTCAGGGATCGAACACTGAAGCTTTCTTT	CASSFQGSNTEAFF
TRBV5-1	few	.	TRBJ2-1	TGCGCCAGCAGCTTGGTAGGGTCGCAATTGGACAATGAGCAGTTCTTC	CASSLVGSQLDNEQFF
TRBV19	few	.	TRBJ2-3	TGTGCCAGTAGCCCCCGACGGCTAACAGATACGCAGTATTTT	CASSPRRLTDTQYF
TRBV13	few	.	TRBJ2-5	TGTGCCAGCAGCTACCGGGACACCCAAGAGACCCAGTACTTC	CASSYRDTQETQYF
TRBV29-1	.	TRBD1	TRBJ2-6	TGCAGCGTCGGGACAGGCTCCTCTGGGGCCAACGTCCTGACTTTC	CSVGTGSSGANVLTF
TRBV28	many	TRBD1	TRBJ1-5	TGTGCCGCCTGGGACAGGGTCGGACCCCAGCATTTT	CAAWDRVGPQHF
TRBV7-9	many	TRBD2	TRBJ2-1	TGTGCCAGCACCCCGGGGCGGGAGTACTACAATGAGCAGTTCTTC	CASTPGREYYNEQFF
TRBV5-1	.	.	TRBJ2-7	TGCGCCAGCACGGATGGGTCCTACGAGCAGTACTTC	CASTDGSYEQYF
TRBV10-1	.	.	TRBJ2-2	TGCGCCAGCAGTGAGTCCGCGAGATCCACCGGGGAGCTGTTTTTT	CASSESARSTGELFF
TRBV4-2	.	TRBD1	TRBJ2-3	TGTGCCAGCAGACGGGACAGACGCACAGATACGCAGTATTTT	CASRRDRRTDTQYF
TRBV5-1	many	.	TRBJ1-1	TGTGCCAGCAGCCAGGGGCTGAACACTGAAGCTTTCTTT	CASSQGLNTEAFF
TRBV4-2	few	.	TRBJ2-2	TGTGCCAGCAGCCAAGATTACCACGGGGACTCGGACACCGGGGAGCTGTTTTTT	CASSQDYHGDSDTGELFF
TRBV4-1	.	TRBD2	TRBJ2-7	TGCGCCAGCAGCCAAGCCCAGCGGGAGGGCCCTGGAGAGCAGTACTTC	CASSQAQREGPGEQYF
TRBV3-1	many	TRBD1	TRBJ1-1	TGTGCCAGCAGCCAAGCGGGACAGATGATCACTGAAGCTTTCTTT	CASSQAGQMITEAFF
TRBV7-2	.	.	TRBJ2-7	TGTGCCAGCAGCTTATACAGGGTGGGAGAGCAGTACTTC	CASSLYRVGEQYF
TRBV24-1	few	TRBD2	TRBJ2-2	TGTGCCACCAGTGATTGGGCCCAAGGACTAGCGATGACCGGGGAGCTGTTTTTT	CATSDWAQGLAMTGELFF